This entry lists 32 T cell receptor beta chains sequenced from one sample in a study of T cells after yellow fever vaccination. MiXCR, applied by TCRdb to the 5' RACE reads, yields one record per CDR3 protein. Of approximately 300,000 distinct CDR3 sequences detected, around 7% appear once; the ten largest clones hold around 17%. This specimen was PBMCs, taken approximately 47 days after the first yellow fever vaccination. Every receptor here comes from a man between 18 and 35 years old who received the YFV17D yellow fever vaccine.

CDR3 loop: CSVVPGETDTQYF. In DNA form, the CDR3 reads TGCAGCGTTGTGCCGGGCGAGACAGATACGCAGTATTTT. The chain employs TRBV29-1 and TRBJ2-3; D is undetermined. Trimming left V 4 bases short and J 3 bases short, with 11 bases between. The CDR3 is made up of 13 amino acids. Germline CDR1 SQVTM, CDR2 ANQGSEA.

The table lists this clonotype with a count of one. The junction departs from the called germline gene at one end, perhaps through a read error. The CDR3: CASCYDRGYGYTF. The CDR3 DNA follows: TGTGCCAGCTGTTACGACAGGGGCTATGGCTACACCTTC. The chain is built from TRBV6-2 or TRBV6-3 and TRBJ1-2, with TRBD1 matching over 8 bases. CDR1 MNHEY and CDR2 SVGEGT come from the germline V gene. The CDR3 sequence is 13 residues long.

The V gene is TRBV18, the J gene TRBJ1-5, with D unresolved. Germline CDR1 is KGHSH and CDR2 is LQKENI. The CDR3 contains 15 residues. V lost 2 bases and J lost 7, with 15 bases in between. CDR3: CASSPIKHPGQPQHF. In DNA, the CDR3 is TGTGCCAGCTCACCAATAAAACATCCGGGGCAGCCCCAGCATTTT.

In nucleotides, the CDR3 is TGTGCCAGCAGTGGGCCACACGGGGACACCATATATTTT. Translating gives CASSGPHGDTIYF. This chain uses TRBV12-3 or TRBV12-4 with TRBJ1-3; D remains unclear. Trimming cost V 5 bases and J 8 bases, with 13 bases left between them. The CDR3 has 13 residues.

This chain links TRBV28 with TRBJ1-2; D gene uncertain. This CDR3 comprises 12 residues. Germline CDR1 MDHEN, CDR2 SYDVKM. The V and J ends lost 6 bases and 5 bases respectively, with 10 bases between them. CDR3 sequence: CASSYTLYGYTF. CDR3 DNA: TGTGCCAGCAGCTATACACTTTATGGCTACACCTTC.

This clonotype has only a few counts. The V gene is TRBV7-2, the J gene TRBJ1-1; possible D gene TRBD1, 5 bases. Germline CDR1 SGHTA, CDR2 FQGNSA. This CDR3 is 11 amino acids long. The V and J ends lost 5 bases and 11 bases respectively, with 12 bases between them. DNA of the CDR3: TGTGCCAGCAGCCAAGTAAAGGGGGCTTTCTTT. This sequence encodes CASSQVKGAFF.

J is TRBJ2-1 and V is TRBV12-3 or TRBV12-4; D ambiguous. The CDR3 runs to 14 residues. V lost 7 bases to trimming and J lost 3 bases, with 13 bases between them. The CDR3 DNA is TGTGCCAGCACCGAAGGACCGGGCTACAATGAGCAGTTCTTC. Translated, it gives CASTEGPGYNEQFF.

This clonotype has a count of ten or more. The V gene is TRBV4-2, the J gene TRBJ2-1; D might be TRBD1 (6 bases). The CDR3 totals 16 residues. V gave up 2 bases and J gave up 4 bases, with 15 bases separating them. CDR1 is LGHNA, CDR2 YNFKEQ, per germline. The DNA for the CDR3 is TGTGCCAGCAGCCAAACGCGGGCAGGGGTATACAATGAGCAGTTCTTC. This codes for CASSQTRAGVYNEQFF.

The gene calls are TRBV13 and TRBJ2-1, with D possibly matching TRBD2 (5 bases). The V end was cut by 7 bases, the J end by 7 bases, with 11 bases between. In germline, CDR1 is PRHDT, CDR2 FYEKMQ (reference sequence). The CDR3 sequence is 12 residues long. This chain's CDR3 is CASTPPGNEQFF. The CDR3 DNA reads TGTGCCAGCACCCCACCGGGGAATGAGCAGTTCTTC.

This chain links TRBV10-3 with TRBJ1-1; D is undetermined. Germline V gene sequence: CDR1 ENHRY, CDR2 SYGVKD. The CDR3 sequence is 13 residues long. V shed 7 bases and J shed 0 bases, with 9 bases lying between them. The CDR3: CAIIGKVNTEAFF. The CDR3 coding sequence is TGTGCCATCATAGGCAAAGTGAACACTGAAGCTTTCTTT.

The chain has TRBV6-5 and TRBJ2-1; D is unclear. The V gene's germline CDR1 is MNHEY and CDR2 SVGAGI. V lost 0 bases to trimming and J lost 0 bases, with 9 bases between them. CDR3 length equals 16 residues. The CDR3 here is CASSYSVLDSYNEQFF. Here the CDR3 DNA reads TGTGCCAGCAGTTACTCGGTTCTGGACTCCTACAATGAGCAGTTCTTC.

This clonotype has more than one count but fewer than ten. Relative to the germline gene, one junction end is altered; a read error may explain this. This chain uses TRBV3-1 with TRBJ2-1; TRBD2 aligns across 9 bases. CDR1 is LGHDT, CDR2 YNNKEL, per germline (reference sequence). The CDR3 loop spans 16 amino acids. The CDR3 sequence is CACSPYPLAGNNEQFF. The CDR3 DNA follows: TGTGCCTGCAGCCCCTATCCCCTAGCGGGAAACAATGAGCAGTTCTTC.

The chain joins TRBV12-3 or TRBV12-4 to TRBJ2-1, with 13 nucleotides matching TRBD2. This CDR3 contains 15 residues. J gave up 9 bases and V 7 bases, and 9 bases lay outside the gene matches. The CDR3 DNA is TGTGCCAGCACCGAACTAGCGGGGGGGTACGGTGAGCAGTTCTTC. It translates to CASTELAGGYGEQFF.

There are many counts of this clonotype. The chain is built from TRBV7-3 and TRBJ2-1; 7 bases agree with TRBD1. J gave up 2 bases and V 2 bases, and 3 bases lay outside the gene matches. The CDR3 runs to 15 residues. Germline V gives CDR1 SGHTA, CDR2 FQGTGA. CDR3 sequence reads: CASSLSGTAYNEQFF. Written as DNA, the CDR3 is TGTGCCAGCAGCTTATCGGGGACAGCCTACAATGAGCAGTTCTTC.

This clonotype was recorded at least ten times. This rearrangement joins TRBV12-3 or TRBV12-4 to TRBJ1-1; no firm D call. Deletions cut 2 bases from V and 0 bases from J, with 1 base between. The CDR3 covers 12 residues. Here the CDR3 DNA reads TGTGCCAGCAGTTTATTGAACACTGAAGCTTTCTTT. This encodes CASSLLNTEAFF.

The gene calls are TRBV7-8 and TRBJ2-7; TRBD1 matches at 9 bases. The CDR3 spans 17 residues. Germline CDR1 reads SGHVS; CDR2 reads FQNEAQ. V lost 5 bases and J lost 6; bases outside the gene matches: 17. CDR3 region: CASSHLPGTGLGVEQYV. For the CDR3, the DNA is TGTGCCAGCAGCCACCTCCCCGGGACAGGGTTAGGGGTCGAGCAGTACGTC.

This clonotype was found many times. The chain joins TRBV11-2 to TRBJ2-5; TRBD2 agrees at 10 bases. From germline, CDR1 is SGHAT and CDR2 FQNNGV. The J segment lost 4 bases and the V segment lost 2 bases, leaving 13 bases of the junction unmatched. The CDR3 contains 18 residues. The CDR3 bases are TGTGCCAGCAGCTTACGTCCTAGCGGGGGCGTACGGGGAGAGACCCAGTACTTC. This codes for CASSLRPSGGVRGETQYF.

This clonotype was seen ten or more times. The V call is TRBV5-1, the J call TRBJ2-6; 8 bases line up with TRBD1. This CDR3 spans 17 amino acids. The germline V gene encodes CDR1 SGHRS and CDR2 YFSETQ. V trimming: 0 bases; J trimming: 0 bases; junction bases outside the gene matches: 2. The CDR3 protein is CASSLGQGNSGANVLTF. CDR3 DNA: TGCGCCAGCAGCTTGGGACAGGGGAACTCTGGGGCCAACGTCCTGACTTTC.

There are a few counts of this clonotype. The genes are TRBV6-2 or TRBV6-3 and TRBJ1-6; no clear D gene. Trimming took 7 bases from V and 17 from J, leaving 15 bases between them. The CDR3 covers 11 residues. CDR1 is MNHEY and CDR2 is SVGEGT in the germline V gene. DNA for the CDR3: TGTGCCAGCACCGAAGGACGGCAGGTCCACTTT. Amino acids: CASTEGRQVHF.

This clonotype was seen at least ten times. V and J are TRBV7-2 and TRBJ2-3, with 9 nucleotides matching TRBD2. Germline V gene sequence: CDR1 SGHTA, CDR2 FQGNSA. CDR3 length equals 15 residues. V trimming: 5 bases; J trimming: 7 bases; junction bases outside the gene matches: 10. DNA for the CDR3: TGTGCCAGCAGCGATCCGGGACTAGCAATGAATACGCAGTATTTT. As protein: CASSDPGLAMNTQYF.

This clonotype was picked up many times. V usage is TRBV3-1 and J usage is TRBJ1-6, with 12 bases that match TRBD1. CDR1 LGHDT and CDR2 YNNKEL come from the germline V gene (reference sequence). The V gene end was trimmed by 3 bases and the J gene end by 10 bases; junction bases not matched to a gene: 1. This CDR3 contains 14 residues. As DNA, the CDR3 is TGTGCCAGCAGCCAGGGGACAGGGGGCTCACCCCTCCACTTT. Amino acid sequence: CASSQGTGGSPLHF.

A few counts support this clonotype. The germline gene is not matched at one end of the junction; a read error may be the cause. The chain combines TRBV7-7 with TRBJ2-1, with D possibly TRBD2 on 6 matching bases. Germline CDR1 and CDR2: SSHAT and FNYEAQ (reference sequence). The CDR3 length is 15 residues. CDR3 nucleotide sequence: TGTGCTAGCAGCCTTACCCCTAGCGTCTACAATGAGCAGTTCTTC. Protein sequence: CASSLTPSVYNEQFF.

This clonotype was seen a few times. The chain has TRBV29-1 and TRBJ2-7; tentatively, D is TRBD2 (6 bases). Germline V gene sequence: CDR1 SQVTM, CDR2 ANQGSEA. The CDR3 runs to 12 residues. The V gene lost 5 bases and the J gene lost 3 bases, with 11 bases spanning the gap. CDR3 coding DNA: TGCAGCGTTCCGGACGGGGGCTACGAGCAGTACTTC. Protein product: CSVPDGGYEQYF.

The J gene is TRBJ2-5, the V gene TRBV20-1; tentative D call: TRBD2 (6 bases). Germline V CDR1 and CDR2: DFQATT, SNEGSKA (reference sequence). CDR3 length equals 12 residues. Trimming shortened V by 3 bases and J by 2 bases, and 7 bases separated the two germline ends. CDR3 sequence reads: CSASAGQETQYF. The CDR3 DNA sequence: TGCAGTGCTAGCGCGGGGCAAGAGACCCAGTACTTC.

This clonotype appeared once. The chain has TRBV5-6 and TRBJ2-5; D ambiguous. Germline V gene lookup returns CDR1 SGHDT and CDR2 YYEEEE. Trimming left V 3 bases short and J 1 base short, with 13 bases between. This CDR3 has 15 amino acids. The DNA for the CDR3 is TGTGCCAGCAGCTCCCCCACCCGAGGCCAAGAGACCCAGTACTTC. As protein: CASSSPTRGQETQYF. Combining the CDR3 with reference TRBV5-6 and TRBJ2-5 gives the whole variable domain DAGVTQSPTHLIKTRGQQVTLRCSPKSGHDTVSWYQQALGQGPQFIFQYYEEEERQRGNFPDRFSGHQFPNYSSELNVNALLLGDSALYLCASSSPTRGQETQYFGPGTRLLVL.

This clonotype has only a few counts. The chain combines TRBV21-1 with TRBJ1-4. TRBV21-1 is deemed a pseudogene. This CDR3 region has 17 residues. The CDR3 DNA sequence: TGTGCCAGCAGCAAAGCAGGGGACATAGCTTCAAATGAAAAACTGTTTTTT. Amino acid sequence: CASSKAGDIASNEKLFF.

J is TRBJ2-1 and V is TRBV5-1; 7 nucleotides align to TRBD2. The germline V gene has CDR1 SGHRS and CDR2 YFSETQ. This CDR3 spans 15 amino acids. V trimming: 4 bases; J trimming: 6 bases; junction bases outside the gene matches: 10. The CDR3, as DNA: TGCGCCAGCAGCATAGCAAGGGGAGGGCCCAATGAGCAGTTCTTC. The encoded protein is CASSIARGGPNEQFF.

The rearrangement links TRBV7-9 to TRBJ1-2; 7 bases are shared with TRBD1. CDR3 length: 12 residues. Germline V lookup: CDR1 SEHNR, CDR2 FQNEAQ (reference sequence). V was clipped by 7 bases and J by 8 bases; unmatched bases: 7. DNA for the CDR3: TGTGCCAGCATGACAGGGCCCATGGGCTACACCTTC. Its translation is CASMTGPMGYTF.

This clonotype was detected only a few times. In nucleotides, the CDR3 is TGTGCCAGCAGTTTATCACAGACTACTCTCACGCCCCAGCATTTT. The encoded protein is CASSLSQTTLTPQHF. V usage is TRBV12-3 or TRBV12-4 and J usage is TRBJ1-5; no definite D call. The CDR3 covers 15 residues. V lost 2 bases, J lost 9 bases, and 17 bases lay in between.

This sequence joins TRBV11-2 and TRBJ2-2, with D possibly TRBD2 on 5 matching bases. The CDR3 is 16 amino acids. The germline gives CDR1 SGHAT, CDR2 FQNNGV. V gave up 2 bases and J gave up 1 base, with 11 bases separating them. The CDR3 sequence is CASSLLGALNTGELFF. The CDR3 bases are TGTGCCAGCAGCTTATTGGGAGCTTTGAACACCGGGGAGCTGTTTTTT.

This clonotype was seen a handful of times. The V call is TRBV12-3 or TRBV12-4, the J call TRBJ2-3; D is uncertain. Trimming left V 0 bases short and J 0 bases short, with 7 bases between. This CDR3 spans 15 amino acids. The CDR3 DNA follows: TGTGCCAGCAGTTTAGCGGTGCACAGCACAGATACGCAGTATTTT. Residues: CASSLAVHSTDTQYF.

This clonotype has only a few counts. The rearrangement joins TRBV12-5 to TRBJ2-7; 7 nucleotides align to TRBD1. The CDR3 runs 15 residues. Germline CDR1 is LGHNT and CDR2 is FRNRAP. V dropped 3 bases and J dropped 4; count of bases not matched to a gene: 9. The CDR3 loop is CASGFSGQREYEQYF. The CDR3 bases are TGTGCTAGTGGTTTCTCGGGACAGAGAGAATACGAGCAGTACTTC. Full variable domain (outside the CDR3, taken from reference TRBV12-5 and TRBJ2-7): DARVTQTPRHKVTEMGQEVTMRCQPILGHNTVFWYRQTMMQGLELLAYFRNRAPLDDSGMPKDRFSAEMPDATLATLKIQPSEPRDSAVYFCASGFSGQREYEQYFGPGTRLTVT.